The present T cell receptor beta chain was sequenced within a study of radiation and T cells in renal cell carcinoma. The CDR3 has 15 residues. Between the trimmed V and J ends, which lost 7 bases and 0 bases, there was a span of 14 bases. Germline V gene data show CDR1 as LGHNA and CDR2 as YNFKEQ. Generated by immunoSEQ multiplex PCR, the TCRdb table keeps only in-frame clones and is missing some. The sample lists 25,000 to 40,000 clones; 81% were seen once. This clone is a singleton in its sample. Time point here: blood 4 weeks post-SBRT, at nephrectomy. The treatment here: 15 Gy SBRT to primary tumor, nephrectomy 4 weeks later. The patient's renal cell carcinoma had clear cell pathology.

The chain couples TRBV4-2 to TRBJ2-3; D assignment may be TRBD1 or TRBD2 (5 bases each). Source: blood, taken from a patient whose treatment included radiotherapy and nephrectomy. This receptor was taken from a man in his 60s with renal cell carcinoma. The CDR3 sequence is CASTSGQTSTDTQYF. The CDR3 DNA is TGTGCCAGCACCTCGGGGCAAACTAGCACAGATACGCAGTATTTT.